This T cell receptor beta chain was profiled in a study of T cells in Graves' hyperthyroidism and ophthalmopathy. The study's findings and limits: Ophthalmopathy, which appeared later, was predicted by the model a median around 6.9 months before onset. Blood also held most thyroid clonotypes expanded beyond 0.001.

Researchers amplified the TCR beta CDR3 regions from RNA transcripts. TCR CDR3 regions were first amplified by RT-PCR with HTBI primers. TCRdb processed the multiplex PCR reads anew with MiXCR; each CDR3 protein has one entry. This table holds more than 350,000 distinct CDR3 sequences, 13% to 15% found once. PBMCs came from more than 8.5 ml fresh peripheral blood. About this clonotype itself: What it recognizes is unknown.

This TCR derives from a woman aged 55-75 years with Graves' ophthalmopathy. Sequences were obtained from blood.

This CDR3 is CSARGPVTGELFF. The CDR3 DNA sequence: TGCAGTGCTAGAGGGCCGGTCACCGGGGAGCTGTTTTTT. This chain connects TRBV20-1 to TRBJ2-2; D gene ambiguous. The germline V gene encodes CDR1 DFQATT and CDR2 SNEGSKA (reference sequence). V was trimmed by 1 base and J by 4 bases, leaving 7 bases between them. This CDR3 comprises 13 residues.